The source of this T cell receptor beta chain is a study of cytomegalovirus exposure and HLA in healthy donors. PCR involved 60 Vbeta and 13 Jbeta primers. Profiling relied on immunoSEQ multiplex PCR, and the TCRdb table lists in-frame clones only, not all of them. The repertoire holds around 230,000 clones, with around 80% as singletons. Overall study results and limits: HLA restriction was apparent for most CMV-associated TCR beta chains in a later analysis.

The CDR3 is 12 residues long. V gave up 6 bases and J gave up 0 bases, with 5 bases separating them. Germline V gene data show CDR1 as MNHEY and CDR2 as SVGAGI. This clone was detected once. The antigen remains unidentified. The TCR originated in a boy between 5 and 17 years old in good health and CMV-seronegative. This rearrangement joins TRBV6-5 to TRBJ1-2; D is unclear. Sequenced input: PBMCs. In DNA, the CDR3 is TGTGCCAGCAGCCCATCTAACTATGGCTACACCTTC. Protein sequence: CASSPSNYGYTF.